This record concerns one TCR beta chain sequence. The data are from a study of blood T cell repertoires in COVID-19. CDR3 length equals 15 residues. The V gene lost 6 bases and the J gene lost 0 bases, with 14 bases spanning the gap. Germline CDR1 and CDR2: MNHEY and SMNVEV (reference sequence). In the study's own analysis: Estimates of nucleated cell counts were drawn from the amplification of reference gene primers. Sequencing used immunoSEQ multiplex PCR; TCRdb keeps in-frame clones, though not all of them. V and J calls and clone size are copied from that table; D and trimming were computed from the DNA. The profile shows approximately 210,000 clones, around four fifths of them singletons.

The specimen was peripheral blood. The chain carries TRBV27 and TRBJ1-2, with TRBD1 as a possible D gene (6 bases). The receptor was isolated from a man aged 60 to 69 with COVID-19, enrolled during active disease. The CDR3 is CASRITGLANYGYTF. The CDR3 region has the DNA TGTGCCAGCAGAATCACAGGGTTAGCTAACTATGGCTACACCTTC.